The rows below give T cell receptor beta chains drawn from one sample of a study of T cell changes during pregnancy in multiple sclerosis. Generated by immunoSEQ multiplex PCR, the TCRdb table keeps only in-frame clones and is missing some. The repertoire holds tens of thousands of clones, with 75% to 90% as singletons. The sample in question was CD4+ T cells from peripheral blood mononuclear cells, obtained in the first trimester of pregnancy. These receptors were obtained from a female donor with multiple sclerosis, enrolled in a pregnancy study. Each CDR3 is given with its conserved first and last residue. The D gene is left open where the match is weak. Rows may omit the clone size; those that give it use once, few, many or a size class.

cdr3_length j_call clone_size d_call v_call cdr3_nt cdr3_aa
14 TRBJ1-3 . TRBD1 TRBV28 TGTGCCAGCAATCCAGGGGGTTTTGGAAACACCATATATTTT CASNPGGFGNTIYF
17 TRBJ1-2 . TRBD1 TRBV15 TGTGCCACCAGCAGAGATCCAGGGACAGGGGTCAACTATGGCTACACCTTC CATSRDPGTGVNYGYTF
13 TRBJ2-7 . TRBD1 TRBV27 TGTGCCAGCAGCCGGGGACAGGAGTACGAGCAGTACTTC CASSRGQEYEQYF
13 TRBJ1-2 . . TRBV6-1 TGTGCCATTAGGGGAGGGCTTGGCTATGGCTACACCTTC CAIRGGLGYGYTF
15 TRBJ2-2 . . TRBV19 TGTGCCAGTAGTACCACAGGGGGGGGGACCGGGGAGCTGTTTTTT CASSTTGGGTGELFF
15 TRBJ2-5 . TRBD2 TRBV28 TGTGCCAGCAGTTTCCCTGGGACTAACCAAGAGACCCAGTACTTC CASSFPGTNQETQYF
15 TRBJ2-6 . . TRBV19 TGTGCCAGTAGGTTAGCCTCGGGGGGGGCCAACGTCCTGACTTTC CASRLASGGANVLTF
13 TRBJ2-1 . . TRBV2 TGTGCCAGCAGCGCGGGACTTGACAATGAGCAGTTCTTC CASSAGLDNEQFF
16 TRBJ1-5 once . TRBV28 TGTGCCAGCAGCCCTCCGGGCGGGGGGCGGGGAGGGCCCCAGCATTTT CASSPPGGGRGGPQHF
13 TRBJ2-5 . TRBD2 TRBV7-8 TGTGCCAGCAGCTTAGGACTAGCGGGGACCCAGTACTTC CASSLGLAGTQYF
13 TRBJ1-5 few . TRBV25-1 TGTGCCAGCAGTGATGACGGGGATCAGCCCCAGCATTTT CASSDDGDQPQHF
13 TRBJ2-3 . . TRBV7-9 TGTGCCAGCAGATATGGAGGTGCAGATACGCAGTATTTT CASRYGGADTQYF
15 TRBJ2-7 . TRBD2 TRBV11-2 TGTGCCAGCAGCTTAGAGAGCGGGAGCGGCTACGAGCAGTACTTC CASSLESGSGYEQYF
17 TRBJ1-4 few TRBD1 TRBV19 TGTGCCAGTAGTACCTACTTTTCAACAGGGGGCGAGGAAAAACTGTTTTTT CASSTYFSTGGEEKLFF
16 TRBJ1-4 . . TRBV7-8 TGTGCCAGCAGCTACCTGACTGTTGCAACTAATGAAAAACTGTTTTTT CASSYLTVATNEKLFF
17 TRBJ2-7 . TRBD2 TRBV7-8 TGTGCCAGCAGCATCAGGACTAGCGGGATTACTTCCTACGAGCAGTACTTC CASSIRTSGITSYEQYF
13 TRBJ2-2 . . TRBV11-3 TGTGCCAGCAGCACCCTAGAAACCGGGGAGCTGTTTTTT CASSTLETGELFF
17 TRBJ2-5 . TRBD2 TRBV15 TGTGCCACCAGCAGGGGGCTCGGGACTAGCGAGGAGGAGACCCAGTACTTC CATSRGLGTSEEETQYF
17 TRBJ2-3 . TRBD2 TRBV7-2 TGTGCCAGCAGCTTGGCCCCAGGGGCTAGCGGGTTTAATACGCAGTATTTT CASSLAPGASGFNTQYF
15 TRBJ2-5 . TRBD1 TRBV6-5 TGTGCCAGCAGCATAGACTTGGGACAGGCAGAGACCCAGTACTTC CASSIDLGQAETQYF
13 TRBJ1-1 . . TRBV11-3 TGTGCCAGCAGCTTAGAGAGAAACACTGAAGCTTTCTTT CASSLERNTEAFF
17 TRBJ1-3 . TRBD1 TRBV13 TGTGCCAGCAGCTCGACAGGGGAACCCAAGTTTGGGAACACCATATATTTT CASSSTGEPKFGNTIYF
15 TRBJ1-5 . TRBD1 TRBV5-8 TGTGCCAGCAGCCCCGGACAGGGGTTGAATCAGCCCCAGCATTTT CASSPGQGLNQPQHF
12 TRBJ2-7 . . TRBV6-1 TGTGCCAGCAAGCCAAACAGGTTGGTGCAGTACTTC CASKPNRLVQYF
16 TRBJ2-6 . . TRBV4-1 TGCGCCAGCAGCCAAGACGACAGCTCTGGGGCCAACGTCCTGACTTTC CASSQDDSSGANVLTF
15 TRBJ2-1 . TRBD2 TRBV19 TGTGCCAGTAGTACCGGGACTAGCGGGAACAATGAGCAGTTCTTC CASSTGTSGNNEQFF